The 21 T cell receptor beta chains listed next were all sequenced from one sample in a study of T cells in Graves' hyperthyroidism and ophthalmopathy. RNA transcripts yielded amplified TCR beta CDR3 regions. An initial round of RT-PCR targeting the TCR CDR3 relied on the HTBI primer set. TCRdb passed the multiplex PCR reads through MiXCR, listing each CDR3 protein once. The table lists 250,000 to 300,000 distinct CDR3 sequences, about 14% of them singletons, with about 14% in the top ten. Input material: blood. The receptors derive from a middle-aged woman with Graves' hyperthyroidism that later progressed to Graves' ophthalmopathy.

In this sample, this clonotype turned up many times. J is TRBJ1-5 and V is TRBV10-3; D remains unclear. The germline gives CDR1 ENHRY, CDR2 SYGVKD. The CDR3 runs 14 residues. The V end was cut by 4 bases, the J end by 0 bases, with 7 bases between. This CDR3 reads CAISGGDSNQPQHF. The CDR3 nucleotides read TGTGCCATCAGTGGCGGAGATAGCAATCAGCCCCAGCATTTT.

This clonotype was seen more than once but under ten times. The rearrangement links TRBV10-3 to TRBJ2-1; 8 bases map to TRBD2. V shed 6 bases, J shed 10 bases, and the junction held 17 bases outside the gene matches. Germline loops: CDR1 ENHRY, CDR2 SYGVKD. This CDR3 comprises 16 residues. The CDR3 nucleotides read TGTGCCATCAGCTGGGCCCTAAGCGGGAGAAGGGGGGAGCAGTTCTTC. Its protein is CAISWALSGRRGEQFF.

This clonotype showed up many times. The CDR3 DNA sequence: TGTGCCAGCAGCCGTTCCGGGACTGAAATATTTGATAGCACAGATACGCAGTATTTT. Its protein product is CASSRSGTEIFDSTDTQYF. The rearrangement uses TRBV3-1 and TRBJ2-3; a possible D gene is TRBD2 (6 bases). Germline V CDR1 and CDR2: LGHDT, YNNKEL (reference sequence). The CDR3 covers 19 residues. V gave up 4 bases and J gave up 0 bases, with 23 bases separating them.

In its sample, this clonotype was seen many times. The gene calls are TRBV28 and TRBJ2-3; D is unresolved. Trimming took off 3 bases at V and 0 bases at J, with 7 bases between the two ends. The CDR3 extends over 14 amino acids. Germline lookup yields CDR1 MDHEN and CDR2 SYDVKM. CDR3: CASSLKLSTDTQYF. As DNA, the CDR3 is TGTGCCAGCAGTTTGAAACTTAGCACAGATACGCAGTATTTT.

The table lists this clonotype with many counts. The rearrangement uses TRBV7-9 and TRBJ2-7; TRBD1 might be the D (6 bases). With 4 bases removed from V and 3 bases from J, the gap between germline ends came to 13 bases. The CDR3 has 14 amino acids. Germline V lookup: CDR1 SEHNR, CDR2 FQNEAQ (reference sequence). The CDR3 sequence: CASSSEGVIYEQYF. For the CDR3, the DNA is TGTGCCAGCAGCTCCGAGGGGGTTATCTACGAGCAGTACTTC.

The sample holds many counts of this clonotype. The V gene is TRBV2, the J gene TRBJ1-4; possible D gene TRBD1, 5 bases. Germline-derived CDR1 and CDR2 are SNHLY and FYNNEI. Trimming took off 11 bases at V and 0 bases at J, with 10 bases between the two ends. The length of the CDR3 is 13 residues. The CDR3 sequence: CAGGLSTNEKLFF. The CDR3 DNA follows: TGTGCCGGGGGACTTTCAACTAATGAAAAACTGTTTTTT.

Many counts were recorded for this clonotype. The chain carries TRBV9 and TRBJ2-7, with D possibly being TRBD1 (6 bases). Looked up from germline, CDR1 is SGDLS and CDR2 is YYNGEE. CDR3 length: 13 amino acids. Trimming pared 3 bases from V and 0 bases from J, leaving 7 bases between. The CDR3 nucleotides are TGTGCCAGCAGCGGGGGACACTCCTACGAGCAGTACTTC. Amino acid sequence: CASSGGHSYEQYF.

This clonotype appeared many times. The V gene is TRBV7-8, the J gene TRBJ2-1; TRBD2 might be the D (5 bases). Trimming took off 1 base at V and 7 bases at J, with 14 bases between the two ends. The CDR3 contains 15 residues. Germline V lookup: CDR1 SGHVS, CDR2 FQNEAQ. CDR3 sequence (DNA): TGTGCCAGCAGCTTAGTGTCCAGCGGTGGAAATGAGCAGTTCTTC. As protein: CASSLVSSGGNEQFF.

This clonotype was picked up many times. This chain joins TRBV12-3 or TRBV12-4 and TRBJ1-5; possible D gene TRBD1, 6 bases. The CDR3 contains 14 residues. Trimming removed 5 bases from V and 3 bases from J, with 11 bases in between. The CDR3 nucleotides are TGTGCCAGCAGTCACGGACAGAACAATCAGCCCCAGCATTTT. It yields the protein CASSHGQNNQPQHF.

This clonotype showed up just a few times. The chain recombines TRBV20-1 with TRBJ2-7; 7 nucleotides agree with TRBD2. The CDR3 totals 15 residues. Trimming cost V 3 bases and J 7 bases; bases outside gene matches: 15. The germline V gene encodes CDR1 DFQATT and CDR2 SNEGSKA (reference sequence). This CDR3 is CSASDLGGGPFEQYF. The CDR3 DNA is TGCAGTGCTAGTGACCTGGGGGGAGGGCCGTTTGAGCAGTACTTC.

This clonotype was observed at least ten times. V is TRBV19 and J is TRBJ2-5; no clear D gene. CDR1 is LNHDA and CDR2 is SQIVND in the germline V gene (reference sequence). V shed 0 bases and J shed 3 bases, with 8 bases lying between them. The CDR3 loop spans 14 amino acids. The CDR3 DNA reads TGTGCCAGTAGTATAGAGGCTGCCGAAGAGACCCAGTACTTC. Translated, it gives CASSIEAAEETQYF.

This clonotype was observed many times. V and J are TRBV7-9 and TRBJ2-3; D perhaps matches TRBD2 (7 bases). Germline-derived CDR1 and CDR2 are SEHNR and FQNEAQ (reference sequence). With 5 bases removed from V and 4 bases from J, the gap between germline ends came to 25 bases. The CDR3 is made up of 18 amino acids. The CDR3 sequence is CASSRRSGAGALADTQYF. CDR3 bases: TGTGCCAGCAGCCGTAGATCAGGGGCGGGGGCCCTCGCAGATACGCAGTATTTT.

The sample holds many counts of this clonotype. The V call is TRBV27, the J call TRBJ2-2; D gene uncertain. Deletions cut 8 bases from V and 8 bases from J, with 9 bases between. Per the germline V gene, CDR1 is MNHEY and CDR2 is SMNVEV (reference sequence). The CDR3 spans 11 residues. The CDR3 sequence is CASGDGGELFF. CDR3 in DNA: TGTGCCAGCGGTGACGGGGGGGAGCTGTTTTTT.

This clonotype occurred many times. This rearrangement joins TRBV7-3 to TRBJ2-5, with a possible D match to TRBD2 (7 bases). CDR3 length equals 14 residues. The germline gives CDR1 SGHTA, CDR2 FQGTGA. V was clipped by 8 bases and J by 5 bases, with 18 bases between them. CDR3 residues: CASAMGGAGETQYF. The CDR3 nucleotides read TGTGCCAGCGCAATGGGGGGGGCAGGGGAGACCCAGTACTTC.

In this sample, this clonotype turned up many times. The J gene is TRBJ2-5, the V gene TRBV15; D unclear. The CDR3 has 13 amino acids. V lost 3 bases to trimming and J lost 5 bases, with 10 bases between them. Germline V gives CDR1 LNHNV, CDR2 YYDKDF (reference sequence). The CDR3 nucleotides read TGTGCCACCAGCAGGGACCTACGGGAGACCCAGTACTTC. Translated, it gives CATSRDLRETQYF. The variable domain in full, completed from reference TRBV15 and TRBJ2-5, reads DAMVIQNPRYQVTQFGKPVTLSCSQTLNHNVMYWYQQKSSQAPKLLFHYYDKDFNNEADTPDNFQSRRPNTSFCFLDIRSPGLGDTAMYLCATSRDLRETQYFGPGTRLLVL.

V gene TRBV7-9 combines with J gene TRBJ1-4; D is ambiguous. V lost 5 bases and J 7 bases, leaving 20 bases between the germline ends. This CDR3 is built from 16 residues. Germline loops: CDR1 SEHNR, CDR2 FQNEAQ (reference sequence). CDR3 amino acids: CASSPPTTKPFEKLFF. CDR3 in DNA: TGTGCCAGCAGCCCCCCCACCACTAAACCTTTTGAAAAACTGTTTTTT.

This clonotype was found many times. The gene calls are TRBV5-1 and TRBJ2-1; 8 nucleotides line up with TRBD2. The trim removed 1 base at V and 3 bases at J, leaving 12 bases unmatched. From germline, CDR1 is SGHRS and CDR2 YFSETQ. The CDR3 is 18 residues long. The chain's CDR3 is CASSLWMAGGIDYNEQFF. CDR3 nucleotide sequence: TGCGCCAGCAGCTTGTGGATGGCGGGAGGCATCGACTACAATGAGCAGTTCTTC.

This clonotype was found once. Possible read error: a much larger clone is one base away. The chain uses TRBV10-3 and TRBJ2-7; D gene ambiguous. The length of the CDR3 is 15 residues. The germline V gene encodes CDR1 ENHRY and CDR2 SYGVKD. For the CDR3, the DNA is TGTGCCAGCAGTGAAGCTGGACGCCTCTCCTACGAGCAGTACTTC. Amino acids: CASSEAGRLSYEQYF.

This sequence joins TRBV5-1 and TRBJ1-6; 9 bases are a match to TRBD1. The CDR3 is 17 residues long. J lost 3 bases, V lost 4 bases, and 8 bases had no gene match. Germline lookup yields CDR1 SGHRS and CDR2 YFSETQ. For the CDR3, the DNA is TGCGCCAGCAGCCGGGACAGGGAAGTTTACTATAATTCACCCCTCCACTTT. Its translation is CASSRDREVYYNSPLHF.

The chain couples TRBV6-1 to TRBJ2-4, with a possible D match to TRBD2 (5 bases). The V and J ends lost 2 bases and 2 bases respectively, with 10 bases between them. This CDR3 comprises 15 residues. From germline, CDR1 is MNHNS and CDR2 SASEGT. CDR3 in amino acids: CASSELEVTKNIQYF. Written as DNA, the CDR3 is TGTGCCAGCAGTGAATTGGAGGTAACCAAAAACATTCAGTACTTC.

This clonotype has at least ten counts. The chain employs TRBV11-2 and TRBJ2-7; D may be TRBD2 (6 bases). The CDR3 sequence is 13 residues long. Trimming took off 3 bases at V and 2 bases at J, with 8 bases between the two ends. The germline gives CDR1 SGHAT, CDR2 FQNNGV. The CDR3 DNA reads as TGTGCCAGCAGCTTGGGGGGTCCCTACGAGCAGTACTTC. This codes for CASSLGGPYEQYF.